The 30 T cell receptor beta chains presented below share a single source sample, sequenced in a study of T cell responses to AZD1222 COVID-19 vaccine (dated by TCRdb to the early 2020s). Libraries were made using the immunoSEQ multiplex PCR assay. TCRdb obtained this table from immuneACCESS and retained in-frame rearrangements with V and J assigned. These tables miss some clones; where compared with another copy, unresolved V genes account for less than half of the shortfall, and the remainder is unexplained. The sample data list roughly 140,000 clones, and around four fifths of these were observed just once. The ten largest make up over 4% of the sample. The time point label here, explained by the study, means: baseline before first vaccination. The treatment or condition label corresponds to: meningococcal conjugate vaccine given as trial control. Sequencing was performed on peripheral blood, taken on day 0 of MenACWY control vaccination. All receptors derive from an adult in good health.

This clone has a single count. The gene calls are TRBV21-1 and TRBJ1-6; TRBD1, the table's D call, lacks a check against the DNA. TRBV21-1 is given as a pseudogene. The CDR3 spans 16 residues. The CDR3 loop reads CASSLRATALNSPLHF. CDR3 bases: TGTGCCAGCAGCCTACGAGCGACAGCTCTAAATTCACCCCTCCACTTT.

CDR3 in amino acids: CASSPTGTEAFF. DNA for the CDR3: TGTGCCAGCAGCCCGACAGGGACTGAAGCTTTCTTT. V is TRBV6-5 and J is TRBJ1-1, with 7 bases that match TRBD1. The CDR3 has 12 amino acids. After removal of 6 bases from V and 5 bases from J, the junction contained 3 bases not matched to a gene. Germline CDR1 reads MNHEY; CDR2 reads SVGAGI.

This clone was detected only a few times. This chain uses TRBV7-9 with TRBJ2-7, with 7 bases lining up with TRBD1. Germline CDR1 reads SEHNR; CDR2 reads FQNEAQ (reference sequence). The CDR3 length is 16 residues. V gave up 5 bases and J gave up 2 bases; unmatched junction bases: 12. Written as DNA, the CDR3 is TGTGCCAGCAGCCTTACTAGGACAGGACCCACCTACGAGCAGTACTTC. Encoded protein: CASSLTRTGPTYEQYF.

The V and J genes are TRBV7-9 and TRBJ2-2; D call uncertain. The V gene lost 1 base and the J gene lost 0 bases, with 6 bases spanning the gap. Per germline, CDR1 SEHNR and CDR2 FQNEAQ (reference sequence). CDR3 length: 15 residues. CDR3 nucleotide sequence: TGTGCCAGCAGCTTAGAATCAGCGAACACCGGGGAGCTGTTTTTT. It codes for CASSLESANTGELFF.

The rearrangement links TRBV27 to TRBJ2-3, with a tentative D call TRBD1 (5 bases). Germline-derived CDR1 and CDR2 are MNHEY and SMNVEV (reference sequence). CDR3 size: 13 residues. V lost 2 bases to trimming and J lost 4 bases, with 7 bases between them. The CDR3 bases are TGTGCCAGCAGTTTAGCAGGGCCAGATACGCAGTATTTT. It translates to CASSLAGPDTQYF.

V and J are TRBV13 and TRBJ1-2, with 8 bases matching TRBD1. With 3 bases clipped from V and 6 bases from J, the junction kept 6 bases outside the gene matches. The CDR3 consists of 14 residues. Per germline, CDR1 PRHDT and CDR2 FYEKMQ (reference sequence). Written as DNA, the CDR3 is TGTGCCAGCAGCTTCGCAACAGGGGGGCATGGCTACACCTTC. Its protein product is CASSFATGGHGYTF.

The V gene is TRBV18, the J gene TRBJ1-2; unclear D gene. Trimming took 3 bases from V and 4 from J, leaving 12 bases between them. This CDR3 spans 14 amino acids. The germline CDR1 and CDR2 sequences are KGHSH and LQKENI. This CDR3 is CASSPKPASYGYTF. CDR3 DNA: TGTGCCAGCTCACCGAAGCCAGCTAGCTATGGCTACACCTTC.

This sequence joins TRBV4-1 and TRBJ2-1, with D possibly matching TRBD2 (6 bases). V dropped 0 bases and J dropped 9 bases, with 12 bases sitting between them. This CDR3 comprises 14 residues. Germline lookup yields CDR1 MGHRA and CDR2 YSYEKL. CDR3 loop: CASSQDPGVPEQFF. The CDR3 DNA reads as TGCGCCAGCAGCCAAGATCCGGGGGTTCCTGAGCAGTTCTTC.

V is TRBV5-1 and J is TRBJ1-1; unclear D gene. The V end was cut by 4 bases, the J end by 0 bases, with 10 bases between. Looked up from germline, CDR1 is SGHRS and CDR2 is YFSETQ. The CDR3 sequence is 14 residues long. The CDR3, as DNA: TGCGCCAGCAGCGTGGACGGTTTGAACACTGAAGCTTTCTTT. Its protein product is CASSVDGLNTEAFF.

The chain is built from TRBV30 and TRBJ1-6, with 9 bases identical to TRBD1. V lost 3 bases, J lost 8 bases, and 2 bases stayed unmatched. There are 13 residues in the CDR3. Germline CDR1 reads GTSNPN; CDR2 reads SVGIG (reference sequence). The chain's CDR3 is CAWRRTGDSPLHF. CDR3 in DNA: TGTGCCTGGAGGAGGACAGGGGATTCACCCCTCCACTTT.

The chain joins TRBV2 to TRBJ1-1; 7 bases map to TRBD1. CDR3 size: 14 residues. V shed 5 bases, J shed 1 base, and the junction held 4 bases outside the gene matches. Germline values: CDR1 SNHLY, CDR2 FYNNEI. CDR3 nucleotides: TGTGCCAGCAGTAGACAGGGAGGGAACACTGAAGCTTTCTTT. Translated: CASSRQGGNTEAFF.

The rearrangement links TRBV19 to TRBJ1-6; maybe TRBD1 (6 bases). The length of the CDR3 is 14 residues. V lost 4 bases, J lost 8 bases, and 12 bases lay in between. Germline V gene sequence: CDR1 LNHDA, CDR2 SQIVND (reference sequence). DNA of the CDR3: TGTGCCAGTAGTAACCAGAGGGGGGATTCACCCCTCCACTTT. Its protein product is CASSNQRGDSPLHF.

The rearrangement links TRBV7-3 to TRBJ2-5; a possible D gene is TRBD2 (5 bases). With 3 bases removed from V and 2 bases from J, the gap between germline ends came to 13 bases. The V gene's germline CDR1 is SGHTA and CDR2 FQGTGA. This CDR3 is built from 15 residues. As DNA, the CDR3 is TGTGCCAGCAGCTTTGGAAAGGGAGCTCAAGAGACCCAGTACTTC. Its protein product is CASSFGKGAQETQYF.

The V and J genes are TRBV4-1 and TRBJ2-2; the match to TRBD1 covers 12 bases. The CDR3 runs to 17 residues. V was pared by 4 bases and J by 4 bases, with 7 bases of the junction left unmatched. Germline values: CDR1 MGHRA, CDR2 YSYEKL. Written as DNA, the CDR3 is TGCGCCAGCAGCCCGACGGGACAGGGGGCGGTCACCGGGGAGCTGTTTTTT. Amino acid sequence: CASSPTGQGAVTGELFF.

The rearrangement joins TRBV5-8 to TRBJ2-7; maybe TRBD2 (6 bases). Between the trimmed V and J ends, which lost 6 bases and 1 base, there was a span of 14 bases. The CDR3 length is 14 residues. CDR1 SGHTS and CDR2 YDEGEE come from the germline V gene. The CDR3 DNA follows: TGTGCCAGCACCGCGGAGGGAAGGTCCTACGAGCAGTACGTC. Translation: CASTAEGRSYEQYV.

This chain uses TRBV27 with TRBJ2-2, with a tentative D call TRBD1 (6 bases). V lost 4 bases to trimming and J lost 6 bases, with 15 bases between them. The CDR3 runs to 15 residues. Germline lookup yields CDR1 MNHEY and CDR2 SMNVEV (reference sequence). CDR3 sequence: CASSSYPRGPGELFF. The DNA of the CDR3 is TGTGCCAGCAGTTCCTACCCCAGGGGTCCCGGGGAGCTGTTTTTT.

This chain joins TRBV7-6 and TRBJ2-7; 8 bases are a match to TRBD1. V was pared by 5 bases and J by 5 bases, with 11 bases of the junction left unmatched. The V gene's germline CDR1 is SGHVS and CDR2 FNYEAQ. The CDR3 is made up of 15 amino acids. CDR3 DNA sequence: TGTGCCAGCAGCCTTGGGACAGGTTTTATCCACGAGCAGTACGTC. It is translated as CASSLGTGFIHEQYV.

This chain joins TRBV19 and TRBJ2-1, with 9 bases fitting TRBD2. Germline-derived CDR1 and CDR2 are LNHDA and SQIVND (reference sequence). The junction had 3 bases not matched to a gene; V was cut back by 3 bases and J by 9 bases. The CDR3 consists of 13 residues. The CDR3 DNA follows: TGTGCCAGTAGTATGGGTAGCGGGGGTGAGCAGTTCTTC. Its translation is CASSMGSGGEQFF.

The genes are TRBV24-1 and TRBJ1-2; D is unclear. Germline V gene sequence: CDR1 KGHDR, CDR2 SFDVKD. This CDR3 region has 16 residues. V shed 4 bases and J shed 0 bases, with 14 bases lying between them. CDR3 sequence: CATSEGSWASNYGYTF. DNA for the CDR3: TGTGCCACCAGTGAGGGATCTTGGGCTTCTAACTATGGCTACACCTTC.

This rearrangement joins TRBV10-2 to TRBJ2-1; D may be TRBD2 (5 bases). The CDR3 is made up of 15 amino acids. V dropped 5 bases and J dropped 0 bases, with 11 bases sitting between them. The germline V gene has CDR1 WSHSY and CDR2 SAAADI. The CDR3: CASSLGESSYNEQFF. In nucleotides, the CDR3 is TGCGCCAGCAGTCTCGGGGAGAGCTCCTACAATGAGCAGTTCTTC.

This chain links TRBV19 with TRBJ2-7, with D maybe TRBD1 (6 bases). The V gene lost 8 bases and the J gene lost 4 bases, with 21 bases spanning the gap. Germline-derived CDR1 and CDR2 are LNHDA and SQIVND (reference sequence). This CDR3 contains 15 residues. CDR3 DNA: TGTGCCAGTTCGAAAGGGGACATTCGTAGTTACGAGCAGTACTTC. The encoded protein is CASSKGDIRSYEQYF.

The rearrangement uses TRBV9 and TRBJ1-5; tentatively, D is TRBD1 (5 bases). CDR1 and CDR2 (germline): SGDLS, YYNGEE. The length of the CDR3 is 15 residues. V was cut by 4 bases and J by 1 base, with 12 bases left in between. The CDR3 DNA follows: TGTGCCAGCAGCCCCCAGGGTGGGAGCAATCAGCCCCAGCATTTT. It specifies CASSPQGGSNQPQHF.

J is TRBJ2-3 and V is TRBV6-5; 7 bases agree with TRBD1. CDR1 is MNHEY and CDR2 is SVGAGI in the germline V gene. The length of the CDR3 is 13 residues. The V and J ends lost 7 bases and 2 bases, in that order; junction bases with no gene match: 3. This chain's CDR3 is CASKTGATDTQYF. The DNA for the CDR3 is TGTGCCAGCAAAACAGGGGCCACAGATACGCAGTATTTT.

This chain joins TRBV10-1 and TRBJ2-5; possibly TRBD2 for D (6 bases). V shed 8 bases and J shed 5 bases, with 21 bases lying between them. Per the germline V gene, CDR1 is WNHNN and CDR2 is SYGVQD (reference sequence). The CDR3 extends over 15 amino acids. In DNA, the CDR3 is TGCGCCAGCCCATTCTTGACTAGTCTTTGGGAGACCCAGTACTTC. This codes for CASPFLTSLWETQYF.

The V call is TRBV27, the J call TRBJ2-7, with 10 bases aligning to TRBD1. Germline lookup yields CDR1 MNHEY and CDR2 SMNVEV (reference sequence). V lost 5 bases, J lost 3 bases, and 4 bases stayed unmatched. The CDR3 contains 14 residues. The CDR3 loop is CASSPGTGVYEQYV. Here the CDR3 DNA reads TGTGCCAGCAGTCCCGGGACAGGGGTCTACGAGCAGTACGTC.

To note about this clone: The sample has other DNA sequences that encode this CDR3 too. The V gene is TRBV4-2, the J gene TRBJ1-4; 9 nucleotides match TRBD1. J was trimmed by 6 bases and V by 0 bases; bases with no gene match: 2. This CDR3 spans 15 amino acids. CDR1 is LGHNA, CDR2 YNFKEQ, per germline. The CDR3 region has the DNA TGTGCCAGCAGCCAAGATCGGACAGGGGATGAAAAACTGTTTTTT. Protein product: CASSQDRTGDEKLFF.

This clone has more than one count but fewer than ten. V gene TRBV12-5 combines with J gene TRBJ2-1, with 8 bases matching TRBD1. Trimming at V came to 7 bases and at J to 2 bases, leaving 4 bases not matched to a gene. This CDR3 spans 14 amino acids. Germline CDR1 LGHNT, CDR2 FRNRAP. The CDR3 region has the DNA TGTGCTAGTGCCCCGGGACAGGCCTACAATGAGCAGTTCTTC. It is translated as CASAPGQAYNEQFF. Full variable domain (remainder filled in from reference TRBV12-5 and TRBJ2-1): DARVTQTPRHKVTEMGQEVTMRCQPILGHNTVFWYRQTMMQGLELLAYFRNRAPLDDSGMPKDRFSAEMPDATLATLKIQPSEPRDSAVYFCASAPGQAYNEQFFGPGTRLTVL.

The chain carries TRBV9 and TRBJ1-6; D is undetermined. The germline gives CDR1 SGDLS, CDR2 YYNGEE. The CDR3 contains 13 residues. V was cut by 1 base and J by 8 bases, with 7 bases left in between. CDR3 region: CASSVQSYSPLHF. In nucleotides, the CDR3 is TGTGCCAGCAGCGTACAGTCTTATTCACCCCTCCACTTT.

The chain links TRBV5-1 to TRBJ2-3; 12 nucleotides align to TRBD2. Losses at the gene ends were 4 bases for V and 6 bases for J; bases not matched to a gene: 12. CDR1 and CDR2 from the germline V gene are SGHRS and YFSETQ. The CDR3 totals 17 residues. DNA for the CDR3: TGCGCCAGCAGCCCTCGCCCTAGCGGGGGGGCGGGTGATACGCAGTATTTT. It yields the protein CASSPRPSGGAGDTQYF.

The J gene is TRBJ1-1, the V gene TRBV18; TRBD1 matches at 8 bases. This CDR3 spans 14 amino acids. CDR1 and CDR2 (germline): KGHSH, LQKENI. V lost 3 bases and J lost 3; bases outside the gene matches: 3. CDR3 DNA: TGTGCCAGCTCACCGCAGGGGGCGGACACTGAAGCTTTCTTT. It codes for CASSPQGADTEAFF.